The sequence of this T cell receptor (beta chain) was determined in a study of cytomegalovirus exposure and HLA in healthy donors. Clones were read by immunoSEQ multiplex PCR, and TCRdb kept only the in-frame ones, dropping some. The table records about 130,000 clones, around nine tenths of them present only once. V trimming: 4 bases; J trimming: 14 bases; junction bases outside the gene matches: 6. This CDR3 has 13 amino acids. Looked up from germline, CDR1 is MNHEY and CDR2 is SMNVEV (reference sequence). The sequencing sample was made of PBMCs. The chain links TRBV27 to TRBJ1-6; 9 bases align to TRBD1. This TCR derives from a man aged 25 to 40 in good health and CMV-seronegative. The CDR3 coding sequence is TGTGCCAGCAGTTGGGGACAGGGAGCGTCCCTCCACTTT. It yields the protein CASSWGQGASLHF.